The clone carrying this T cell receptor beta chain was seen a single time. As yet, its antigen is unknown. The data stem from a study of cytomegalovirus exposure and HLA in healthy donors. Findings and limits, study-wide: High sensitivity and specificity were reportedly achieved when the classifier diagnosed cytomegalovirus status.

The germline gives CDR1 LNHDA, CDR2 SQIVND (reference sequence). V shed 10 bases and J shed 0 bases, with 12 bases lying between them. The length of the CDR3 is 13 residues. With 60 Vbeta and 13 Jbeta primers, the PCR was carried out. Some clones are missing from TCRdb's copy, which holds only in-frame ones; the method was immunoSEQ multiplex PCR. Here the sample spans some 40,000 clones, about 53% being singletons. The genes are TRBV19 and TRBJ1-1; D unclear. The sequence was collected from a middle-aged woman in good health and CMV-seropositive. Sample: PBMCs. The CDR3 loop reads CATRGRLNTEAFF. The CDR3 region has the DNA TGTGCCACACGTGGGCGACTGAACACTGAAGCTTTCTTT.